The clone carrying this TCR beta chain was found once. This sample was taken from a study of blood T cell repertoires in COVID-19. The CDR3 is made up of 17 amino acids. Per the germline V gene, CDR1 is SGHRS and CDR2 is YFSETQ. The ends lost 4 bases at V and 4 bases at J; junction bases unmatched: 13. Clones were sequenced by immunoSEQ multiplex PCR, and TCRdb holds only the in-frame ones, with some missing. The sample contains about 250,000 clones, 88% of which appear only once. The sample comprised PBMCs or T cells enriched from blood (not recorded which). The rearrangement joins TRBV5-1 to TRBJ2-5, with 10 bases identical to TRBD2. This clonotype was obtained from a woman in her fifties or sixties who had recovered from COVID-19. The CDR3 sequence: CASSLTEREGGGETQYF. The CDR3 coding sequence is TGCGCCAGCAGCCTCACTGAGCGGGAGGGTGGTGGAGAGACCCAGTACTTC.